The 17 T cell receptor beta chains below come from one sample, sequenced in a study of cytomegalovirus exposure and HLA in healthy donors (dated by TCRdb to about 2017). Libraries were made using the immunoSEQ multiplex PCR assay. The multiplex PCR relied on a mix of 60 forward primers for TCR Vbeta segments and 13 reverse primers for TCR Jbeta segments. The table comes from immuneACCESS by way of TCRdb, which keeps in-frame sequences with V and J called. Part of the clones is missing from these tables; in studies checked, under half for an unresolved V gene and the rest for unknown reasons. The sample includes about 110,000 clones, with roughly 79% observed a single time. Of the sample, about 8% falls within the top ten clones. The sample consisted of PBMCs. These receptor sequences come from a woman in her forties or fifties in good health and CMV-seropositive.

In nucleotides, the CDR3 is TGTGCCAGCAGCGTAGGCATGCTGCTAGCGGGAGGTGAAGAGACCCAGTACTTC. It specifies CASSVGMLLAGGEETQYF. The chain combines TRBV9 with TRBJ2-5; 11 bases map to TRBD2. Germline loops: CDR1 SGDLS, CDR2 YYNGEE. This CDR3 has 18 amino acids. Trimming took 0 bases from V and 3 from J; bases not matched to a gene: 10.

The chain links TRBV4-2 to TRBJ1-4; 8 nucleotides match TRBD1. CDR1 and CDR2 (germline): LGHNA, YNFKEQ. Trimming took 1 base from V and 8 from J; bases not matched to a gene: 9. The length of the CDR3 is 16 residues. In DNA form, the CDR3 reads TGTGCCAGCAGCCAAGTAGAAGGACAGGGTGTAGAAAAACTGTTTTTT. Its translation: CASSQVEGQGVEKLFF.

The genes are TRBV7-6 and TRBJ1-3; D unclear. The germline CDR1 and CDR2 sequences are SGHVS and FNYEAQ. Trimming removed 5 bases from V and 0 bases from J, with 20 bases in between. There are 18 residues in the CDR3. CDR3 in amino acids: CASSLEVGLHRSGNTIYF. CDR3 sequence (DNA): TGTGCCAGCAGCCTAGAGGTCGGACTTCACCGCTCTGGAAACACCATATATTTT.

This sequence joins TRBV7-2 and TRBJ2-7; 9 positions match TRBD1. The CDR3 consists of 15 residues. The germline CDR1 and CDR2 sequences are SGHTA and FQGNSA. The V and J ends lost 5 bases and 3 bases, in that order; junction bases with no gene match: 8. In DNA form, the CDR3 reads TGTGCCAGCAGCGACCGGGACAGGGCTGTCTACGAGCAGTACTTC. This gives the protein CASSDRDRAVYEQYF.

The gene calls are TRBV21-1 and TRBJ2-3; TRBD1, the table's D call, lacks a check against the DNA. TRBV21-1 is deemed a pseudogene. The CDR3 loop spans 18 amino acids. The CDR3 loop reads CASRIFTKTGDSTDTQYF. The CDR3 DNA reads TGTGCCAGCAGGATTTTCACTAAGACAGGGGATAGCACAGATACGCAGTATTTT.

J is TRBJ2-1 and V is TRBV9; 10 bases are shared with TRBD2. The CDR3 loop spans 14 amino acids. Germline V gene lookup returns CDR1 SGDLS and CDR2 YYNGEE. After removal of 0 bases from V and 8 bases from J, the junction contained 2 bases not matched to a gene. CDR3 nucleotides: TGTGCCAGCAGCGTAGGGACTAGCGGCGATGAGCAGTTCTTC. Protein sequence: CASSVGTSGDEQFF.

The chain carries TRBV7-9 and TRBJ2-3, with 10 bases fitting TRBD2. J lost 4 bases, V lost 5 bases, and 9 bases had no gene match. The germline gives CDR1 SEHNR, CDR2 FQNEAQ (reference sequence). The CDR3 extends over 16 amino acids. CDR3 sequence (DNA): TGTGCCAGCAGCACCAGAGCGGGAGGGCGGCCAGATACGCAGTATTTT. This codes for CASSTRAGGRPDTQYF.

This chain links TRBV5-1 with TRBJ1-2, with D possibly being TRBD1 (5 bases). CDR1 is SGHRS and CDR2 is YFSETQ in the germline V gene. The V end was cut by 6 bases, the J end by 4 bases, with 16 bases between. The CDR3 has 14 amino acids. The CDR3 bases are TGCGCCAGCAACCGAGGGGAGGGAGGCTATGGCTACACCTTC. Translating it yields CASNRGEGGYGYTF.

This rearrangement joins TRBV9 to TRBJ1-4; 8 bases line up with TRBD1. In germline, CDR1 is SGDLS, CDR2 YYNGEE. This CDR3 is built from 15 residues. Trimming took 1 base from V and 8 from J; bases not matched to a gene: 7. CDR3 coding DNA: TGTGCCAGCAGCGTAAGTGGGACAGGACTAGAAAAACTGTTTTTT. Its translation: CASSVSGTGLEKLFF.

This chain uses TRBV19 with TRBJ2-3, with unresolved D. The CDR3 covers 13 residues. V gave up 7 bases and J gave up 0 bases, with 8 bases separating them. CDR1 and CDR2 (germline): LNHDA, SQIVND (reference sequence). CDR3 sequence: CASIETSTDTQYF. The CDR3 region has the DNA TGTGCCAGTATCGAGACTAGCACAGATACGCAGTATTTT.

This chain uses TRBV4-2 with TRBJ1-2; D gene ambiguous. The V end lost 1 base, the J end lost 3 bases, and 9 bases lay between the germline ends. The V gene's germline CDR1 is LGHNA and CDR2 YNFKEQ. The CDR3 spans 14 residues. Here the CDR3 reads CASSQVTADYGYTF. CDR3 bases: TGTGCCAGCAGCCAAGTAACCGCGGACTATGGCTACACCTTC.

The rearrangement joins TRBV7-9 to TRBJ2-5, with 12 bases aligning to TRBD2. The CDR3 is made up of 17 amino acids. From germline, CDR1 is SEHNR and CDR2 FQNEAQ (reference sequence). V trimming: 4 bases; J trimming: 5 bases; junction bases outside the gene matches: 11. The CDR3 is CASSSRLAGVAGETQYF. The CDR3 coding sequence is TGTGCCAGCAGCTCCCGACTAGCGGGGGTTGCTGGGGAGACCCAGTACTTC.

The chain combines TRBV5-4 with TRBJ1-4; D gene uncertain. In germline, CDR1 is SGHNT, CDR2 YYREEE (reference sequence). CDR3 length: 13 amino acids. V lost 1 base and J 11 bases, leaving 12 bases between the germline ends. The CDR3 DNA reads as TGTGCCAGCAGCTTGTTTCCGGGAGAGAAACTGTTTTTT. Translated, it gives CASSLFPGEKLFF.

This clone turned up a few times. The chain links TRBV6-4 to TRBJ2-7; the match to TRBD2 covers 7 bases. CDR3 length: 15 amino acids. V shed 10 bases and J 1 base; nucleotides not matched to a gene: 13. In germline, CDR1 is MRHNA, CDR2 SNTAGT. CDR3: CATTRLLARSYEQYF. The CDR3 DNA follows: TGTGCCACCACACGATTACTAGCGAGGTCCTACGAGCAGTACTTC.

V is TRBV7-9 and J is TRBJ2-2; possibly TRBD1 for D (7 bases). The ends were cut back, 1 base at V and 3 bases at J, with 9 bases in the middle. This CDR3 is 15 amino acids long. Germline-derived CDR1 and CDR2 are SEHNR and FQNEAQ (reference sequence). This chain's CDR3 is CASSLVRGDTGELFF. Here the CDR3 DNA reads TGTGCCAGCAGCTTAGTCAGGGGGGACACCGGGGAGCTGTTTTTT.

The chain combines TRBV28 with TRBJ2-6; no clear D gene. Trimming removed 4 bases from V and 0 bases from J, with 4 bases in between. The CDR3 is 14 residues long. CDR1 and CDR2 (germline): MDHEN, SYDVKM. The CDR3 DNA reads TGTGCCAGCAGTTGGAGCTCTGGGGCCAACGTCCTGACTTTC. Translating gives CASSWSSGANVLTF.

This clone was recorded once. V gene TRBV14 combines with J gene TRBJ2-5; D unresolved. V shed 1 base and J shed 5 bases, with 11 bases lying between them. Germline V gives CDR1 SGHDN, CDR2 FVKESK. The CDR3 loop spans 14 amino acids. CDR3 coding DNA: TGTGCCAGCAGCCAAGGTGGGCTCGTCGAGACCCAGTACTTC. Residues: CASSQGGLVETQYF.